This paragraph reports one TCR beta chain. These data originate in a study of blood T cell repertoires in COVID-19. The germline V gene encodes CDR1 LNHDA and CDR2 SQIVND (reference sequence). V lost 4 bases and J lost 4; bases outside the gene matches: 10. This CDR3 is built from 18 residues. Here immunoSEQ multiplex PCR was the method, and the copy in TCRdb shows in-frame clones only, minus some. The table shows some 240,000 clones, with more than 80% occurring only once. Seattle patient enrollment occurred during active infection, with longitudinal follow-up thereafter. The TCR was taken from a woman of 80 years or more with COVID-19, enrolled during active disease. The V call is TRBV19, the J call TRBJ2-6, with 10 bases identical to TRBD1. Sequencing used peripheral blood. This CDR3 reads CASSRTDRGLAGANVLTF. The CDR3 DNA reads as TGTGCCAGTAGTAGAACAGACAGGGGGCTCGCGGGGGCCAACGTCCTGACTTTC. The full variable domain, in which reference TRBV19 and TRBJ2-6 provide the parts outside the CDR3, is DGGITQSPKYLFRKEGQNVTLSCEQNLNHDAMYWYRQDPGQGLRLIYYSQIVNDFQKGDIAEGYSVSREKKESFPLTVTSAQKNPTAFYLCASSRTDRGLAGANVLTFGAGSRLTVL.